The entry that follows covers one TCR beta chain sequence. The sample comes from a study of technical replicates of blood from four donors. Some clones are missing from TCRdb's copy, which holds only in-frame ones; the method was immunoSEQ multiplex PCR. The sample has approximately 85,000 clones, 92% seen once; the top ten hold 0.27%. Trimming took off 6 bases at V and 10 bases at J, with 10 bases between the two ends. In germline, CDR1 is MNHEY, CDR2 SVGAGI. The CDR3 length is 12 residues. The V call is TRBV6-5, the J call TRBJ2-6; possibly TRBD2 for D (5 bases). The sample taken for sequencing was T cells isolated from PBMCs. This TCR was recovered from a human donor in good health. This CDR3 reads CASRSSGNVLTF. CDR3 sequence (DNA): TGTGCCAGCAGGTCCTCGGGGAACGTCCTGACTTTC.